These T cell receptor beta chains were read from a single sample in a study of T cells in Graves' hyperthyroidism and ophthalmopathy. TCRdb itself ran the multiplex PCR reads through MiXCR, one entry per CDR3 protein. The table shows roughly 400,000 distinct CDR3 sequences, with roughly an eighth occurring only once. Sequenced input: blood. These receptors were collected from a man between 45 and 60 years old with Graves' ophthalmopathy. The CDR3 runs from the conserved cysteine through the conserved F or W. Fields, in order: clone size, CDR3 length, J gene, V gene, D gene, CDR3 DNA, CDR3 protein. The D gene is left open where the match is weak. Some rows mark clone size as missing; the rest say once, few, many or name a class of expanded clone.

>many|14|TRBJ2-4|TRBV2|NA
TGTGCCAGCAGTGTTGGGCAGAACCTAAACATTCAGTACTTC
CASSVGQNLNIQYF
>many|18|TRBJ2-6|TRBV24-1|NA
TGTGCCACCAGTGATTTCGGTTCGTCGAACTCTGGGGCCAACGTCCTGACTTTC
CATSDFGSSNSGANVLTF
>many|17|TRBJ2-7|TRBV2|NA
TGTGCCAGCAGTGAACCAGGCATACAGGGAGGAGGCTACGAGCAGTACTTC
CASSEPGIQGGGYEQYF
>many|13|TRBJ2-7|TRBV12-3/TRBV12-4|TRBD1
TGTGCCAGCAGGTCCACAGGGGCCTACGAGCAGTACTTC
CASRSTGAYEQYF
>many|14|TRBJ1-5|TRBV7-9|TRBD1
TGTGCCAGCAGCAAGACAGGGTCAAATCAGCCCCAGCATTTT
CASSKTGSNQPQHF
>few|15|TRBJ2-3|TRBV15|NA
TGTGCCACCAGCAGAGGCGGGTCGAGCACAGATACGCAGTATTTT
CATSRGGSSTDTQYF
>many|14|TRBJ2-7|TRBV30|NA
TGTGCCTCAACCCTGGTAGGAGGAGGGTACGAGCAGTACTTC
CASTLVGGGYEQYF
>many|14|TRBJ2-1|TRBV11-1|NA
TGTGCCAGCAGCTTGGCGGGAATCTACAATGAGCAGTTCTTC
CASSLAGIYNEQFF
>NA|12|TRBJ2-2|TRBV20-1|TRBD2
TGCAGTGCTAGAGGTGACGGGACTAGCCGTTTTTTT
CSARGDGTSRFF
>many|15|TRBJ2-2|TRBV7-9|TRBD1
TGTGCCAGCAGCTCCTGGGACAGCAACACCGGGGAGCTGTTTTTT
CASSSWDSNTGELFF
>NA|15|TRBJ2-3|TRBV6-1|TRBD1
TGTGCCAGCAGTGGGGGGACAGGGCATGCAGATACGCAGTATTTT
CASSGGTGHADTQYF
>many|14|TRBJ2-7|TRBV20-1|NA
TGCAGTGCCGAAGGACCGGGACTCAACTACGAGCAGTACTTC
CSAEGPGLNYEQYF
>NA|16|TRBJ2-5|TRBV5-1|TRBD2
TGCGCCAGCAGCCAAGGACTAGCGGGTGAATCAGAGACCCAGTACTTC
CASSQGLAGESETQYF
>few|14|TRBJ1-2|TRBV6-1|TRBD1
TGTGCCAGCAGTGAAGCTCTCAGGGGGCAGGGCTACACCTTC
CASSEALRGQGYTF
>few|15|TRBJ2-1|TRBV9|TRBD2
TGTGCCAGCAGCCCAAAGCGGGAGGGCCTTGATGAGCAGTTCTTC
CASSPKREGLDEQFF
>many|14|TRBJ2-5|TRBV28|NA
TGTGCCAGCAGTGCCCGACCGTTGGAGGAGACCCAGTACTTC
CASSARPLEETQYF
>many|15|TRBJ2-1|TRBV5-5|NA
TGTGCCAGCAGCTCCGGGGTAGGAGGGGAGAGTGAGCAGTTCTTC
CASSSGVGGESEQFF
>many|13|TRBJ2-5|TRBV20-1|TRBD2
TGCAGTGCTAAAAGGACTAGGAGGGAGACCCAGTACTTC
CSAKRTRRETQYF
>many|12|TRBJ2-7|TRBV20-1|TRBD2
TGCAGTTCAGGACTAGCGGGAGGCGAGCAGTACTTC
CSSGLAGGEQYF
>many|11|TRBJ2-5|TRBV30|NA
TGTGCCTGGAGTCACGCGGAGACCCAGTACTTC
CAWSHAETQYF
>many|14|TRBJ2-1|TRBV19|TRBD2
TGTGCCAGTAGCTGGACTAGCGGGAGCAATGAGCAGTTCTTC
CASSWTSGSNEQFF
>many|19|TRBJ2-7|TRBV25-1|TRBD2
TGTGCCAGCAGTGAATCCCAAGTAGCTAGCGGGAGGGCTTCCTACGAGCAGTACTTC
CASSESQVASGRASYEQYF
>NA|16|TRBJ2-1|TRBV5-1|TRBD2
TGCGCCAGCAGCTTGGGTGGTAGCGGGATCTACAATGAGCAGTTCTTC
CASSLGGSGIYNEQFF
>many|12|TRBJ1-3|TRBV13|NA
TGTGCCAGCAGCTTAGACCCAAACACCATATATTTT
CASSLDPNTIYF
>few|13|TRBJ2-2|TRBV9|NA
TGTGCCAGCAGCCTACCGGGGGCCGGGGAGCTGTTTTTT
CASSLPGAGELFF
>many|16|TRBJ1-2|TRBV12-3/TRBV12-4|NA
TGTGCCAGCAGTCCGGGATTCAGCGGGATTAACTATGGCTACACCTTC
CASSPGFSGINYGYTF
>NA|14|TRBJ2-3|TRBV20-1|TRBD2
TGCAGTGCTGGCAGCGGGACTAGCGGGATGACGCAGTATTTT
CSAGSGTSGMTQYF
>many|17|TRBJ1-2|TRBV7-9|NA
TGTGCCAGCAGCTTCTTTTCAAGCCAGGGGCCTAACTATGGCTACACCTTC
CASSFFSSQGPNYGYTF
>few|14|TRBJ2-7|TRBV20-1|TRBD1
TGCAGTGCTAGAGGGACAGGAAATGCCTACGAGCAGTACTTC
CSARGTGNAYEQYF
>many|14|TRBJ2-5|TRBV12-3/TRBV12-4|TRBD2
TGTGCCAGCAGTCGGGGGACTAGCGGAGAGACCCAGTACTTC
CASSRGTSGETQYF
>many|13|TRBJ2-3|TRBV20-1|NA
TGCAGTGCTCTTCTAGAGGGGCTGGATACGCAGTATTTT
CSALLEGLDTQYF
>many|15|TRBJ1-1|TRBV3-1|TRBD1
TGTGCCAGCAGCCAAGCACAGGGGGCGGGCACTGAAGCTTTCTTT
CASSQAQGAGTEAFF
>many|14|TRBJ2-7|TRBV2|NA
TGTGCCAGCAGTACCGGGCGGGGAAGGAACGAGCAGTACTTC
CASSTGRGRNEQYF
>NA|13|TRBJ1-1|TRBV10-3|NA
TGTGCCATCAGTGAATTCCCTAACACTGAAGCTTTCTTT
CAISEFPNTEAFF
>NA|16|TRBJ2-1|TRBV11-3|NA
TGCGCCAGCAGCCGCTTAAGTAGCGGTGAATACAATGAGCAGTTCTTC
CASSRLSSGEYNEQFF
>many|13|TRBJ2-5|TRBV3-1|NA
TGTGCCAGCAGCCAGGACGGGAAAGAGACCCAGTACTTC
CASSQDGKETQYF
>NA|19|TRBJ2-3|TRBV5-1|NA
TGCGCCAGCAGCTTGATGGGATTGGACATATCCGCTAGCACAGATACGCAGTATTTT
CASSLMGLDISASTDTQYF
>NA|11|TRBJ1-2|TRBV13|NA
TGTGCCAGCAGCCTCCGTATCGGCTACACCTTC
CASSLRIGYTF
>many|14|TRBJ1-5|TRBV20-1|NA
TGCAGTGCTAGCCCGGGCTTGAGCAATCAGCCCCAGCATTTT
CSASPGLSNQPQHF
>few|16|TRBJ2-1|TRBV12-3/TRBV12-4|TRBD2
TGTGCCAGCAGCAATTCCGGGACTAGAATATATAATGAGCAGTTCTTC
CASSNSGTRIYNEQFF
>many|15|TRBJ2-3|TRBV2|TRBD2
TGTGCCAGCACGGAACTAGCGGGAAACACAGATACGCAGTATTTT
CASTELAGNTDTQYF
>NA|14|TRBJ1-1|TRBV14|NA
TGTGCCAGCAGCCCGAACAGGAAAAACACTGAAGCTTTCTTT
CASSPNRKNTEAFF
>many|13|TRBJ2-5|TRBV12-3/TRBV12-4|TRBD1
TGTGCCAGCAGTTGGGGGGACAGGGAGACCCAGTACTTC
CASSWGDRETQYF
>many|13|TRBJ2-5|TRBV30|TRBD1
TGTGCCTGGAGTAAGGGGGCGCAGAAGACCCAGTACTTC
CAWSKGAQKTQYF
>NA|17|TRBJ2-2|TRBV7-9|NA
TGTGCCAGCAGCCATTACAGAAAAACCCTTGACACCGGGGAGCTGTTTTTT
CASSHYRKTLDTGELFF
>NA|11|TRBJ2-7|TRBV29-1|NA
TGCAGCGGAGCGACAACAGACGAGCAGTACTTC
CSGATTDEQYF